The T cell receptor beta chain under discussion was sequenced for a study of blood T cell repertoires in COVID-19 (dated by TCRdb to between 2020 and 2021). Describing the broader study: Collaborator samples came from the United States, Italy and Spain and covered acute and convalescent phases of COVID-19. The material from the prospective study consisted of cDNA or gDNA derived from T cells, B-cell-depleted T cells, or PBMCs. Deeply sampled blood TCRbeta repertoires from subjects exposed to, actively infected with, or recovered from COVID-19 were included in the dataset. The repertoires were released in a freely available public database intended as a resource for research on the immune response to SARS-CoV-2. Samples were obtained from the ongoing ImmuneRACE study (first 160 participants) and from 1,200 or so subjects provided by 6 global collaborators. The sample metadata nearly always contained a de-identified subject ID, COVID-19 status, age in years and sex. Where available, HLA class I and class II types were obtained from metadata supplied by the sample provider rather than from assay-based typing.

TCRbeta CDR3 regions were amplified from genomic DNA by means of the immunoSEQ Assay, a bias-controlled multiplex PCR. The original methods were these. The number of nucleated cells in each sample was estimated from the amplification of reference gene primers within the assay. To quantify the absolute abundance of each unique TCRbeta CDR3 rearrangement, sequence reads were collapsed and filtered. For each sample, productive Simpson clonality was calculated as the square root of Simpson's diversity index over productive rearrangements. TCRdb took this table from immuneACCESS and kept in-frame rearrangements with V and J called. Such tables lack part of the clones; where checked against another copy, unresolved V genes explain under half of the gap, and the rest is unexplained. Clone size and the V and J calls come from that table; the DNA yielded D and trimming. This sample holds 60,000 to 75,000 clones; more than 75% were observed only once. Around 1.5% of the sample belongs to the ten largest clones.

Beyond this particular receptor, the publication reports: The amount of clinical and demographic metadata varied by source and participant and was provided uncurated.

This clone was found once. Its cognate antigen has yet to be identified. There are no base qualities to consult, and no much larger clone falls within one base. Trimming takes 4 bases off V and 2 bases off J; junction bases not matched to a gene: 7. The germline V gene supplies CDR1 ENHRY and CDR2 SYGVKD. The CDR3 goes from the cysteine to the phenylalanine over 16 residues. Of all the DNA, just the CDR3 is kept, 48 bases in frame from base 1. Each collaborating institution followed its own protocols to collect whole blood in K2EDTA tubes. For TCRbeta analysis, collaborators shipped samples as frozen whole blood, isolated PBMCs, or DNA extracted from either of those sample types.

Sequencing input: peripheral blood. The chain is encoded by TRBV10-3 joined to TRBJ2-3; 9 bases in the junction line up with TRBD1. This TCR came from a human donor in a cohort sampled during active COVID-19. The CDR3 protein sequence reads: CAISGPQGALTDTQYF. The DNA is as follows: TGTGCCATCAGTGGCCCACAGGGGGCCCTCACAGATACGCAGTATTTT.